This TCR beta chain derives from a study of blood T cell repertoires in COVID-19. Whole-study context: Sites in the United States, Italy and Spain provided acute and convalescent COVID-19 samples. Nucleic acid was either cDNA or gDNA, and it came from T cells, B-cell-depleted T cells, or PBMCs.

This CDR3 comprises 11 residues. Trimming cost V 4 bases and J 6 bases; bases outside gene matches: 0. In the authors' workflow: Amplification of reference gene primers provided the estimated nucleated cell counts. Method: immunoSEQ multiplex PCR; TCRdb's copy keeps in-frame clones and lacks some. Clonal size and the V and J genes are those of that table, whereas D and trimming came from the DNA. The sample holds hundreds of thousands of clones; roughly 85% are singletons and the top ten take 6% to 9%. The source of this sequence is a human donor in a cohort sampled during active COVID-19. Sample: peripheral blood. The chain uses TRBV12-3 or TRBV12-4 and TRBJ2-7; TRBD2 aligns across 7 bases. The chain's CDR3 is CASSWGGEQYF. DNA of the CDR3: TGTGCCAGCAGTTGGGGGGGCGAGCAGTACTTC.